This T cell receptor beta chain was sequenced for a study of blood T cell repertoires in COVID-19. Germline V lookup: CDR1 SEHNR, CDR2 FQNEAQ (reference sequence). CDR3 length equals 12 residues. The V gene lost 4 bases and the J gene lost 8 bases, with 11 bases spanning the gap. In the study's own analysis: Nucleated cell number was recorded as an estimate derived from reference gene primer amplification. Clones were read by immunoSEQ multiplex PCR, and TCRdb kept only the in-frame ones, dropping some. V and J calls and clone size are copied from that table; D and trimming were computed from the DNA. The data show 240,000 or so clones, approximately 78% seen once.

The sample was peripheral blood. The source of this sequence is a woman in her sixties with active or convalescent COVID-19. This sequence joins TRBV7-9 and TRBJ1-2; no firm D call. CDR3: CASSSKGGGYTF. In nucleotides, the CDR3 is TGTGCCAGCAGCTCTAAGGGAGGAGGCTACACCTTC.